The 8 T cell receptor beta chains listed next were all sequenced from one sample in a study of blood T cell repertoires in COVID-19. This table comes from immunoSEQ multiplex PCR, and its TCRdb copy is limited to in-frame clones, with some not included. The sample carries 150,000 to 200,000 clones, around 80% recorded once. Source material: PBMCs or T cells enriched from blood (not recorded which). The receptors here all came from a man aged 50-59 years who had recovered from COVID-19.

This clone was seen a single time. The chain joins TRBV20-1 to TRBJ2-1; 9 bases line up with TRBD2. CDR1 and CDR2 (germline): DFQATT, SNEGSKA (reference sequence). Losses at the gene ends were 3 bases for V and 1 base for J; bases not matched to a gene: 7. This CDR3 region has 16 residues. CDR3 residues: CSASKGLAGSYNEQFF. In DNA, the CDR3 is TGCAGTGCTAGTAAGGGGCTAGCGGGGTCCTACAATGAGCAGTTCTTC.

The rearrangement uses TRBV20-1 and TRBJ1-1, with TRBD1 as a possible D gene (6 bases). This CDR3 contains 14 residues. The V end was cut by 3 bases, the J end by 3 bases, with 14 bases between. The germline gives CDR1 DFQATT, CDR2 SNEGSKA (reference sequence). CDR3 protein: CSASTFQGYTEAFF. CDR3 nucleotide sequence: TGCAGTGCTAGTACCTTCCAGGGGTACACTGAAGCTTTCTTT.

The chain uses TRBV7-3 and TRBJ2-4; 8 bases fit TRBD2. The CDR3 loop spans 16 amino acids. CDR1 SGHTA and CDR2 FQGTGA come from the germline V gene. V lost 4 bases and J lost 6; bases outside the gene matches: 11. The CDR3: CASSSSGGLGVNIQYF. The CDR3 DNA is TGTGCCAGCAGCTCCAGCGGGGGACTGGGGGTAAACATTCAGTACTTC.

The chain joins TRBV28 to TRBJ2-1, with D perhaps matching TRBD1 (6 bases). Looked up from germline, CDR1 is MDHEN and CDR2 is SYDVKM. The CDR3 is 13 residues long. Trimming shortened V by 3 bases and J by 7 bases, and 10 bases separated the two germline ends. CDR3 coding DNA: TGTGCCAGCAGTTTGTACAGGGCTAATGAGCAGTTCTTC. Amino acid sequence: CASSLYRANEQFF.

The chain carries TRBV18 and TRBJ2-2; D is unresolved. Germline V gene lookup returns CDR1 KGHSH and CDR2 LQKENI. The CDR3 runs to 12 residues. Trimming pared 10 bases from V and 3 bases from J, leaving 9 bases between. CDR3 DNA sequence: TGTGCCATCCCCAACTACACCGGGGAGCTGTTTTTT. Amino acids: CAIPNYTGELFF.

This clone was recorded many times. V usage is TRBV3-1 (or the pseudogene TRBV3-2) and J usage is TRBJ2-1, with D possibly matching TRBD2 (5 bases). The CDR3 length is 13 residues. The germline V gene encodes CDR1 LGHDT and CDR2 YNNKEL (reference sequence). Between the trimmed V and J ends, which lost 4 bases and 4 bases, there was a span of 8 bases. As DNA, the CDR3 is TGTGCCAGCAGCCTCGGGGTTTACAATGAGCAGTTCTTC. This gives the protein CASSLGVYNEQFF.

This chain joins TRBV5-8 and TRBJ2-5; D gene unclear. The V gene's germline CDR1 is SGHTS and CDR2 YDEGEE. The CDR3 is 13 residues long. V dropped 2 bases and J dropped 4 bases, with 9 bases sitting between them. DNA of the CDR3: TGTGCCAGCAGCTTCTTGCGTTCAGAGACCCAGTACTTC. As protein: CASSFLRSETQYF.

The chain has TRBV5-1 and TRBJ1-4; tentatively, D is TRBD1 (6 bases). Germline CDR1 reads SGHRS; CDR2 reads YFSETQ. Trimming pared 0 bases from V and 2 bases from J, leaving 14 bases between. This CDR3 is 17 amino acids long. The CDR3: CASSLAHGGATNEKLFF. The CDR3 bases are TGCGCCAGCAGCTTGGCCCATGGGGGGGCCACTAATGAAAAACTGTTTTTT.